These 26 T cell receptor beta chains were all obtained from the same sample, sequenced in a study of blood T cells in healthy people across ages (dated by TCRdb to about 2015). Library prep was done by 5' RACE. The listed sequencing device is Illumina HiSeq 2500. A second about 7 to 12 cycle PCR used a sample-barcoded 5' primer and a J-beta primer mix. TCRdb cleaned the public reads at Q25 with fastp, built clones with MiXCR and kept in-frame beta chains. When rows share a CDR3 protein, they turn into one entry using the most common DNA and genes. The sample includes roughly 1,000,000 distinct CDR3 sequences, with approximately 25% observed a single time. The top ten clones comprise around 0.75% of the sample. This sample also belongs to another study, concerning T cells of mothers and their children.

The source material was blood. These receptors were obtained from a girl aged 2-10 years in good health.

This clonotype has just a few counts. At one boundary the junction diverges from the germline segment, which might be a read error. The chain links TRBV7-9 to TRBJ2-1, with D possibly called TRBD1 or TRBD2 (5 bases each). CDR1 and CDR2 from the germline V gene are SEHNR and FQNEAQ (reference sequence). This CDR3 contains 15 residues. As DNA, the CDR3 is TGTGCCGGCAGCGCCACCGTACTGACGTGGGGACAGCAGTTCTTC. Its translation: CAGSATVLTWGQQFF.

This clonotype was observed a few times. The chain employs TRBV27 and TRBJ2-1; TRBD2 might be the D (6 bases). The end of the DNA fits TRBJ2-7 better, so the J call may be wrong. This CDR3 spans 13 amino acids. Germline V gene sequence: CDR1 MNHEY, CDR2 SMNVEV (reference sequence). CDR3: CASGRDFGYEQYF. The DNA for the CDR3 is TGTGCCAGCGGACGGGACTTCGGCTACGAGCAGTACTTC.

This clonotype was found many times. V gene TRBV7-3 combines with J gene TRBJ2-5; 8 nucleotides match TRBD2. The CDR3 length is 15 residues. Per germline, CDR1 SGHTA and CDR2 FQGTGA. V was clipped by 1 base and J by 5 bases; unmatched bases: 6. CDR3 sequence: CASSLRAGVAETQYF. The DNA for the CDR3 is TGTGCCAGCAGCTTAAGAGCGGGAGTTGCTGAGACCCAGTACTTC.

This sequence joins TRBV4-3 and TRBJ2-5; 8 bases match TRBD2. V was clipped by 1 base and J by 1 base; unmatched bases: 5. Germline CDR1 LGHNA, CDR2 YSLEER. This CDR3 is built from 16 residues. The chain's CDR3 is CASSQGYTSGQETQYF. The CDR3 nucleotides read TGCGCCAGCAGCCAAGGCTACACTAGCGGCCAAGAGACCCAGTACTTC.

This clonotype was counted only a few times. CDR3 protein: CASSLRTVEKLFF. CDR3 in DNA: TGTGCCAGCAGCCTCAGGACTGTAGAAAAACTGTTTTTT. J is TRBJ1-4 and V is TRBV12-3 or TRBV12-4; D is unclear. CDR3 size: 13 residues. The V end lost 6 bases, the J end lost 8 bases, and 13 bases lay between the germline ends.

This chain links TRBV6-2 or TRBV6-3 with TRBJ1-2; D unclear. CDR3 size: 10 residues. Per the germline V gene, CDR1 is MNHEY and CDR2 is SVGEGT. V was clipped by 5 bases and J by 6 bases, with 4 bases between them. CDR3 coding DNA: TGTGCCAGCAGTCGGAATGGCTACACCTTC. Protein sequence: CASSRNGYTF.

The rearrangement joins TRBV6-5 to TRBJ2-7; the match to TRBD2 covers 11 bases. The J call is doubtful: the DNA matches TRBJ2-1 better. CDR3 length equals 18 residues. The germline V gene has CDR1 MNHEY and CDR2 SVGAGI. The CDR3 bases are TGTGCCAGCAGTTACTCCGACCTAGCGGGGGGCGCCTACAATGAGCAGTTCTTC. Translation: CASSYSDLAGGAYNEQFF.

A single count supports this clonotype. The chain is built from TRBV15 and TRBJ2-1; 9 bases align to TRBD2. V lost 4 bases and J lost 2; bases outside the gene matches: 6. Germline V gene data show CDR1 as LNHNV and CDR2 as YYDKDF (reference sequence). The CDR3 spans 16 residues. As DNA, the CDR3 is TGTGCCACCAGCATTATAGCGGGAGTTGCCTACAATGAGCAGTTCTTC. The encoded protein is CATSIIAGVAYNEQFF. Drawing the rest from reference TRBV15 and TRBJ2-1, the complete variable domain is DAMVIQNPRYQVTQFGKPVTLSCSQTLNHNVMYWYQQKSSQAPKLLFHYYDKDFNNEADTPDNFQSRRPNTSFCFLDIRSPGLGDTAMYLCATSIIAGVAYNEQFFGPGTRLTVL.

The chain recombines TRBV19 with TRBJ2-1, with 8 bases fitting TRBD2. The CDR3 extends over 14 amino acids. Germline loops: CDR1 LNHDA, CDR2 SQIVND (reference sequence). V shed 6 bases, J shed 8 bases, and the junction held 9 bases outside the gene matches. CDR3 sequence reads: CASRERESRDEQFF. The CDR3 DNA follows: TGTGCCAGTAGGGAGCGGGAGTCCAGAGATGAGCAGTTCTTC.

CDR3 sequence: CASQTLPVLNGNTGELFF. Here the CDR3 DNA reads TGTGCCAGCCAAACACTCCCAGTCCTGAATGGGAACACCGGGGAGCTGTTTTTT. The chain recombines TRBV6-2 or TRBV6-3 with TRBJ2-2, with no clear D. The CDR3 loop spans 18 amino acids. V was clipped by 8 bases and J by 1 base, with 23 bases between them. Germline V gene sequence: CDR1 MNHEY, CDR2 SVGEGT.

This chain links TRBV21-1 with TRBJ2-2. TRBV21-1 is given as a pseudogene. The CDR3 is 14 amino acids. CDR3 DNA: TGTGCCAGCAGCCCCCGACACCTCACCGGGGAGCTGTTTTTT. Translating gives CASSPRHLTGELFF.

The chain employs TRBV7-9 and TRBJ2-7, with 8 bases identical to TRBD1. CDR1 is SEHNR, CDR2 FQNEAQ, per germline (reference sequence). With V trimmed by 5 bases and J by 5 bases, 8 bases remained unmatched. This CDR3 spans 14 amino acids. CDR3 coding DNA: TGTGCCAGCAGCCGTCGACAGGGGAACAACGAGCAGTACTTC. This encodes CASSRRQGNNEQYF.

The rearrangement links TRBV7-8 to TRBJ2-5; 9 nucleotides agree with TRBD2. The DNA end is more similar to TRBJ2-1, so the J call may be wrong. CDR3 length: 14 amino acids. The germline CDR1 and CDR2 sequences are SGHVS and FQNEAQ. For the CDR3, the DNA is TGTGCCAGCAGCGGGCGGGAGGGGAGCAATGAGCAGTTCTTC. Translation gives CASSGREGSNEQFF.

The J gene is TRBJ1-5, the V gene TRBV27; weak D call: TRBD1 (6 bases). CDR1 is MNHEY, CDR2 SMNVEV, per germline (reference sequence). The V end lost 6 bases, the J end lost 7 bases, and 16 bases lay between the germline ends. There are 14 residues in the CDR3. The CDR3 DNA reads as TGTGCCAGCAGCCCAGGAGGGGGGGCGCAGCCCCAGCATTTT. Protein: CASSPGGGAQPQHF.

This clonotype was recorded a few times. The chain combines TRBV3-1 with TRBJ2-3; 8 bases fit TRBD2. The V and J ends lost 4 bases and 4 bases, in that order; junction bases with no gene match: 10. The germline V gene encodes CDR1 LGHDT and CDR2 YNNKEL (reference sequence). This CDR3 contains 16 residues. CDR3 protein: CASSPILAGRPDTQYF. CDR3 sequence (DNA): TGTGCCAGCAGCCCCATTTTAGCGGGGAGACCAGATACGCAGTATTTT.

The V and J genes are TRBV12-3 or TRBV12-4 and TRBJ1-4; TRBD1 might be the D (6 bases). The CDR3 has 13 amino acids. V lost 8 bases and J 8 bases, leaving 15 bases between the germline ends. CDR3 DNA: TGTGCCAGCGCCCCAGGGGTTAAGGAAAAACTGTTTTTT. Translated: CASAPGVKEKLFF.

In this sample, this clonotype turned up a few times. The J gene is TRBJ2-7, the V gene TRBV28, with D possibly being TRBD2 (6 bases). Germline V gives CDR1 MDHEN, CDR2 SYDVKM. Trimming cost V 4 bases and J 3 bases, with 10 bases left between them. This CDR3 has 13 amino acids. The CDR3 loop reads CASSSGRYYEQYF. The CDR3 DNA follows: TGTGCCAGCAGTTCCGGGAGATACTACGAGCAGTACTTC.

The chain has TRBV3-1 and TRBJ1-6; D remains unclear. V gave up 4 bases and J gave up 5 bases, with 9 bases separating them. The CDR3 consists of 14 residues. Germline CDR1 LGHDT, CDR2 YNNKEL (reference sequence). Here the CDR3 reads CASSRLANNSPLHF. For the CDR3, the DNA is TGTGCCAGCAGCCGTTTGGCTAATAATTCACCCCTCCACTTT. The full variable domain, rest sourced from reference TRBV3-1 and TRBJ1-6, is DTAVSQTPKYLVTQMGNDKSIKCEQNLGHDTMYWYKQDSKKFLKIMFSYNNKELIINETVPNRFSPKSPDKAHLNLHINSLELGDSAVYFCASSRLANNSPLHFGNGTRLTVT.

In its sample, this clonotype was seen a few times. The chain employs TRBV6-5 and TRBJ2-3, with 10 bases identical to TRBD2. Germline loops: CDR1 MNHEY, CDR2 SVGAGI. The CDR3 runs to 18 residues. V was clipped by 4 bases and J by 4 bases; unmatched bases: 14. CDR3 residues: CASSWLPTSGAIADTQYF. The CDR3 DNA reads as TGTGCCAGCAGTTGGCTCCCAACTAGCGGGGCTATAGCAGATACGCAGTATTTT.

This clonotype appeared many times. The chain has TRBV2 and TRBJ2-2; possibly TRBD1 for D (6 bases). Deletions cut 8 bases from V and 3 bases from J, with 10 bases between. CDR1 is SNHLY and CDR2 is FYNNEI in the germline V gene. The CDR3 is 13 amino acids. The CDR3 reads CASGQGYTGELFF. The CDR3 region has the DNA TGTGCCAGCGGGCAGGGGTACACCGGGGAGCTGTTTTTT.

The rearrangement joins TRBV28 to TRBJ2-5; 7 nucleotides match TRBD1. Trimming cost V 7 bases and J 2 bases; bases outside gene matches: 10. The germline CDR1 and CDR2 sequences are MDHEN and SYDVKM. This CDR3 has 15 amino acids. Here the CDR3 reads CASNQSGQKQETQYF. The CDR3 region has the DNA TGTGCCAGCAACCAATCGGGACAGAAGCAAGAGACCCAGTACTTC.

This clonotype has only a few counts. The gene calls are TRBV5-5 and TRBJ2-5; TRBD1 agrees at 8 bases. V lost 2 bases and J lost 4; bases outside the gene matches: 4. The CDR3 is made up of 14 amino acids. The germline CDR1 and CDR2 sequences are SGHKS and YYEKEE (reference sequence). The CDR3 region has the DNA TGTGCCAGCAGCTTCGGACAGGGAACAGAGACCCAGTACTTC. It translates to CASSFGQGTETQYF.

This clonotype occurred a few times. CDR3 DNA sequence: TGTGCCAGCAGCCAAGATTCCGGGACTAGCGTTATCTCCCGGTACTTC. Translation gives CASSQDSGTSVISRYF. V usage is TRBV4-2 and J usage is TRBJ2-5; 10 bases agree with TRBD2. V lost 0 bases, J lost 13 bases, and 14 bases stayed unmatched. The V gene's germline CDR1 is LGHNA and CDR2 YNFKEQ. The CDR3 is 16 amino acids.

The J gene is TRBJ1-1, the V gene TRBV7-9; D may be TRBD1 (6 bases). Trimming took off 5 bases at V and 3 bases at J, with 13 bases between the two ends. Germline CDR1 is SEHNR and CDR2 is FQNEAQ (reference sequence). The CDR3 covers 14 residues. The CDR3 DNA follows: TGTGCCAGCAGCCGCCCAGGGGATTACACTGAAGCTTTCTTT. Amino acids: CASSRPGDYTEAFF.

This clonotype came up a few times. V usage is TRBV27 and J usage is TRBJ1-2; D call uncertain. The CDR3 covers 13 residues. The V and J ends lost 2 bases and 8 bases respectively, with 12 bases between them. The germline CDR1 and CDR2 sequences are MNHEY and SMNVEV (reference sequence). CDR3 nucleotides: TGTGCCAGCAGTTTAGGTATTCCTGGCGGCTACACCTTC. Translated: CASSLGIPGGYTF.

V gene TRBV7-9 combines with J gene TRBJ2-7; the D call may be TRBD1 or TRBD2 (5 bases each). Germline V gives CDR1 SEHNR, CDR2 FQNEAQ (reference sequence). Trimming removed 7 bases at V and 3 bases at J, with 10 bases between. The CDR3 consists of 12 residues. The CDR3 reads CASTGPSYEQYF. The DNA of the CDR3 is TGTGCCAGCACGGGACCAAGCTACGAGCAGTACTTC.